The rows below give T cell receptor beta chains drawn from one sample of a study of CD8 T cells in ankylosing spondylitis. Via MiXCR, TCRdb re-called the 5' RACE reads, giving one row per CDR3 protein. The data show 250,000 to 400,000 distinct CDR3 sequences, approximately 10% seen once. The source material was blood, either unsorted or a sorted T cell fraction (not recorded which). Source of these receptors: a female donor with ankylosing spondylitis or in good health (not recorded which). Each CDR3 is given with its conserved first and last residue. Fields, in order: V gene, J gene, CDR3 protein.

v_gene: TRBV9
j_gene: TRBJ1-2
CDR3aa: CASSVGSPYGYTF

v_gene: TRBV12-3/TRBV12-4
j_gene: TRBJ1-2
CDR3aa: CASSPGPDYGYTF

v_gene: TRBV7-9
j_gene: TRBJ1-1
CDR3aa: CASSTRDRAETEAFF

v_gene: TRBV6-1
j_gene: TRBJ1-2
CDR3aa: CASSEALRGIEYGYTF

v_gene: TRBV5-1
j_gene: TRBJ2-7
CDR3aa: CASRQGLALYEQYF

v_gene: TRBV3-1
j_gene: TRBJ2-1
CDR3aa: CASSQDPGRAGEQFF

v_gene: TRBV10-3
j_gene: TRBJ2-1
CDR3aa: CAISGRNEQFF

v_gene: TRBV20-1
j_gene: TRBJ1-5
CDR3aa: CSARPGTGLLPQHF

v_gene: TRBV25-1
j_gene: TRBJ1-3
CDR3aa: CASTRGPVNTIYF

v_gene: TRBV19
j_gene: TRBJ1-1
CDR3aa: CASSRKGDTEAFF

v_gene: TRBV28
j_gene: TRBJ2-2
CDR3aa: CASSYPGVLAGELFF

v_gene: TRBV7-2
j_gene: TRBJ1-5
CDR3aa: CASSGRGHQPQHF

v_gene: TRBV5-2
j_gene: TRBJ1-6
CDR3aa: CAMSSGLERFEASPLHF

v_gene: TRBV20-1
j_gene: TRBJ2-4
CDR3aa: CSAKGMADLAKNIQYF